One sample yielded the 23 T cell receptor beta chains listed below, sequenced in a study of blood T cell repertoires in COVID-19. The protocol was immunoSEQ multiplex PCR, while the TCRdb copy is restricted to in-frame clones and leaves out a portion. Of 90,000 to 120,000 clones in the sample, more than 85% are singletons; the top ten hold approximately 5.5%. Sequencing input: peripheral blood. These receptors were obtained from a human donor in a cohort sampled during active COVID-19.

This clone showed up just a few times. The chain recombines TRBV9 with TRBJ1-5; D gene uncertain. V gave up 3 bases and J gave up 7 bases, with 11 bases separating them. Germline CDR1 and CDR2: SGDLS and YYNGEE. The CDR3 is 13 amino acids. The CDR3 DNA sequence: TGTGCCAGCAGCGACGCTTCAGGACAGCCCCAGCATTTT. This sequence encodes CASSDASGQPQHF.

The V call is TRBV28, the J call TRBJ2-4, with D perhaps TRBD1 (6 bases). Looked up from germline, CDR1 is MDHEN and CDR2 is SYDVKM. Trimming removed 6 bases at V and 7 bases at J, with 19 bases between. The CDR3 has 15 amino acids. The CDR3 sequence: CASSRITGSRNIQYF. The CDR3 DNA is TGTGCCAGCAGCCGAATAACAGGGTCAAGGAACATTCAGTACTTC.

This chain uses TRBV19 with TRBJ2-1; tentatively, D is TRBD2 (6 bases). The CDR3 totals 12 residues. Trimming took 10 bases from V and 6 from J, leaving 13 bases between them. CDR1 and CDR2 (germline): LNHDA, SQIVND (reference sequence). The CDR3 is CAIGGKLNEQFF. The CDR3 coding sequence is TGTGCCATCGGGGGTAAGCTCAATGAGCAGTTCTTC. Full variable domain (rest looked up from reference TRBV19 and TRBJ2-1): DGGITQSPKYLFRKEGQNVTLSCEQNLNHDAMYWYRQDPGQGLRLIYYSQIVNDFQKGDIAEGYSVSREKKESFPLTVTSAQKNPTAFYLCAIGGKLNEQFFGPGTRLTVL.

The rearrangement joins TRBV6-5 to TRBJ1-2, with 10 bases fitting TRBD1. There are 15 residues in the CDR3. Germline values: CDR1 MNHEY, CDR2 SVGAGI. With 6 bases clipped from V and 2 bases from J, the junction kept 6 bases outside the gene matches. CDR3 sequence: CASSRMGQGNYGYTF. The CDR3 DNA reads TGTGCCAGCAGCCGCATGGGACAGGGGAACTATGGCTACACCTTC.

The V gene is TRBV7-9, the J gene TRBJ2-7; TRBD1 matches 8 bases. After removal of 5 bases from V and 1 base from J, the junction contained 7 bases not matched to a gene. CDR3 size: 15 residues. Germline V gives CDR1 SEHNR, CDR2 FQNEAQ (reference sequence). Written as DNA, the CDR3 is TGTGCCAGCAGCCACTCACAGGGGGTATCCTACGAGCAGTACTTC. Its protein product is CASSHSQGVSYEQYF.

The CDR3 spells CASKALAMNYEQFF. CDR3 coding DNA: TGTGCCAGCAAAGCACTAGCCATGAATTATGAGCAGTTCTTC. This chain joins TRBV6-5 and TRBJ2-1, with TRBD2 as a possible D gene (6 bases). Germline values: CDR1 MNHEY, CDR2 SVGAGI. This CDR3 is 14 amino acids long. V was cut by 7 bases and J by 8 bases, with 18 bases left in between.

The rearrangement links TRBV4-2 to TRBJ2-5; 11 nucleotides line up with TRBD2. Losses at the gene ends were 6 bases for V and 4 bases for J; bases not matched to a gene: 4. The germline CDR1 and CDR2 sequences are LGHNA and YNFKEQ. The CDR3 runs to 14 residues. The CDR3 DNA follows: TGTGCCAGCAGTCATACTAGCGGGAGAGAGACCCAGTACTTC. It translates to CASSHTSGRETQYF.

The chain employs TRBV7-2 and TRBJ2-2; the D gene is possibly TRBD1 (5 bases). CDR3 size: 14 residues. V lost 1 base and J lost 6, with 9 bases in between. Germline V gene lookup returns CDR1 SGHTA and CDR2 FQGNSA. CDR3 region: CASSLDSGPGELFF. The CDR3 bases are TGTGCCAGCAGCTTAGATTCAGGGCCCGGGGAGCTGTTTTTT. The variable domain in full, completed from reference TRBV7-2 and TRBJ2-2, reads GAGVSQSPSNKVTEKGKDVELRCDPISGHTALYWYRQSLGQGLEFLIYFQGNSAPDKSGLPSDRFSAERTGGSVSTLTIQRTQQEDSAVYLCASSLDSGPGELFFGEGSRLTVL.

The chain links TRBV24-1 to TRBJ2-2, with D tentatively TRBD2 (5 bases). V was pared by 12 bases and J by 5 bases, with 9 bases between. The germline gives CDR1 KGHDR, CDR2 SFDVKD. This CDR3 contains 11 residues. CDR3 sequence reads: CASRGTGELFF. The CDR3 DNA reads TGTGCCTCACGAGGGACCGGGGAGCTGTTTTTT.

The V and J genes are TRBV14 and TRBJ1-2, with 9 bases identical to TRBD1. With V trimmed by 0 bases and J by 3 bases, 5 bases remained unmatched. Looked up from germline, CDR1 is SGHDN and CDR2 is FVKESK. The CDR3 covers 16 residues. This CDR3 is CASSQDSTGGYYGYTF. The CDR3 DNA is TGTGCCAGCAGCCAAGATAGTACAGGGGGCTACTATGGCTACACCTTC.

The V gene is TRBV9, the J gene TRBJ2-5; TRBD1 is a possible D gene (6 bases). V lost 3 bases and J 2 bases, leaving 11 bases between the germline ends. In germline, CDR1 is SGDLS, CDR2 YYNGEE. The CDR3 consists of 14 residues. The CDR3 DNA reads TGTGCCAGCAGCGGAAGGACAGAACAAGAGACCCAGTACTTC. Translated, it gives CASSGRTEQETQYF.

The chain joins TRBV5-4 to TRBJ1-1; no definite D call. V lost 4 bases to trimming and J lost 5 bases, with 15 bases between them. Germline CDR1 reads SGHNT; CDR2 reads YYREEE (reference sequence). The CDR3 runs 14 residues. The CDR3 nucleotides read TGTGCCAGCAGCCCATTCAAGGGAGAAACTGAAGCTTTCTTT. It codes for CASSPFKGETEAFF.

This chain joins TRBV29-1 and TRBJ2-1; 9 nucleotides agree with TRBD2. There are 14 residues in the CDR3. The germline V gene encodes CDR1 SQVTM and CDR2 ANQGSEA. The J segment lost 12 bases and the V segment lost 2 bases, leaving 11 bases of the junction unmatched. CDR3 sequence (DNA): TGCAGCGTTGAAAGGGGTAGCGGGAGTAGTGGGCAGTTCTTC. It yields the protein CSVERGSGSSGQFF.

The J gene is TRBJ2-3, the V gene TRBV7-8; 13 bases match TRBD2. The CDR3 runs to 18 residues. V shed 2 bases and J 3 bases; nucleotides not matched to a gene: 8. CDR1 SGHVS and CDR2 FQNEAQ come from the germline V gene. CDR3 sequence (DNA): TGTGCCAGCAGCTTACGGACTAGCGGGAGAGGGAGGACAGATACGCAGTATTTT. It codes for CASSLRTSGRGRTDTQYF.

This chain connects TRBV4-2 to TRBJ2-2, with TRBD2 identical over 12 bases. This CDR3 comprises 16 residues. CDR1 and CDR2 from the germline V gene are LGHNA and YNFKEQ. The trim removed 4 bases at V and 4 bases at J, leaving 4 bases unmatched. The CDR3 DNA reads TGTGCCAGCAGCCCAGCTAGCGGGGGGGGCACCGGGGAGCTGTTTTTT. Its protein product is CASSPASGGGTGELFF.

The chain is built from TRBV20-1 and TRBJ1-2; D possibly corresponds to TRBD1 (6 bases). This CDR3 has 15 residues. The germline gives CDR1 DFQATT, CDR2 SNEGSKA (reference sequence). The V and J ends lost 3 bases and 3 bases respectively, with 17 bases between them. The CDR3 nucleotides are TGCAGTGCTAGTTCCAACAGGGCTCTCGACTATGGCTACACCTTC. Its protein product is CSASSNRALDYGYTF.

This clone was seen only once. The chain recombines TRBV5-4 with TRBJ2-5; D is undetermined. Germline loops: CDR1 SGHNT, CDR2 YYREEE (reference sequence). This CDR3 contains 11 residues. The germline V and J ends were trimmed by 2 bases and 4 bases, with 3 bases remaining between them. The CDR3 loop is CASSFRETQYF. DNA of the CDR3: TGTGCCAGCAGCTTTAGAGAGACCCAGTACTTC.

This rearrangement joins TRBV2 to TRBJ2-7, with 7 bases identical to TRBD1. Per germline, CDR1 SNHLY and CDR2 FYNNEI. The CDR3 length is 13 residues. Trimming at V came to 7 bases and at J to 2 bases, leaving 5 bases not matched to a gene. Here the CDR3 reads CASNGQETYEQYF. CDR3 nucleotide sequence: TGTGCCAGCAATGGACAGGAGACCTACGAGCAGTACTTC.

The chain uses TRBV5-1 and TRBJ2-3, with D perhaps TRBD2 (5 bases). Trimming left V 0 bases short and J 4 bases short, with 12 bases between. This CDR3 region has 15 residues. CDR1 is SGHRS, CDR2 YFSETQ, per germline. CDR3 sequence reads: CASSLGLSTPDTQYF. As DNA, the CDR3 is TGCGCCAGCAGCTTGGGACTAAGCACGCCAGATACGCAGTATTTT.

V usage is TRBV7-2 and J usage is TRBJ1-2, with 8 bases matching TRBD1. V trimming: 7 bases; J trimming: 3 bases; junction bases outside the gene matches: 7. This CDR3 has 14 residues. Germline V CDR1 and CDR2: SGHTA, FQGNSA. CDR3 DNA: TGTGCCAGCACCGCGTTGGACAGGGACTATGGCTACACCTTC. This translates into CASTALDRDYGYTF.

As for this clone: Other DNA sequences within the sample encode an identical CDR3. The CDR3 region has the DNA TGTGCCAGCTCACCCGGAGGGGTATACAATGAGCAGTTCTTC. Encoded protein: CASSPGGVYNEQFF. The chain is built from TRBV18 and TRBJ2-1; TRBD2 is a possible D gene (6 bases). V was shortened by 3 bases and J by 4 bases, with 10 bases between the two germline ends. CDR3 length equals 14 residues. Germline V lookup: CDR1 KGHSH, CDR2 LQKENI.

This clone was seen just once. The V gene is TRBV30, the J gene TRBJ1-4; 10 bases line up with TRBD1. Germline-derived CDR1 and CDR2 are GTSNPN and SVGIG (reference sequence). This CDR3 has 21 amino acids. V dropped 3 bases and J dropped 3; count of bases not matched to a gene: 22. The CDR3 coding sequence is TGTGCCTGGAGGGCCGGGACAGGGGTACGCTCCCGTCCGGGGGCTAATGAAAAACTGTTTTTT. Its translation: CAWRAGTGVRSRPGANEKLFF.

The V gene is TRBV6-5, the J gene TRBJ1-2; TRBD1 aligns across 8 bases. The CDR3 contains 13 residues. In germline, CDR1 is MNHEY, CDR2 SVGAGI. V gave up 7 bases and J gave up 8 bases; unmatched junction bases: 9. CDR3 in DNA: TGTGCCAGCATTTGGACAGGGCTTCGAGGCTACACCTTC. Translated: CASIWTGLRGYTF.